This TCR beta chain originates from a study of blood T cells in healthy people across ages. In its sample, this clonotype was seen a few times. Alongside a J-beta primer mix, a sample-barcoded 5' primer served in a second PCR lasting roughly 6 to 11 cycles. One entry per CDR3 protein results from TCRdb running MiXCR on the 5' RACE reads. The sample consists of about 830,000 distinct CDR3 sequences, less than 80% of them appearing once. Sequenced: blood. This sequence originates from a man aged 25-45 years in good health.

The CDR3 reads CAISESKGYNSPLHF. The CDR3 bases are TGTGCCATCAGTGAGTCAAAAGGATATAATTCACCCCTCCACTTT. V gene TRBV10-3 combines with J gene TRBJ1-6; D unresolved. V dropped 0 bases and J dropped 4 bases, with 7 bases sitting between them. The CDR3 runs 15 residues. The germline gives CDR1 ENHRY, CDR2 SYGVKD.